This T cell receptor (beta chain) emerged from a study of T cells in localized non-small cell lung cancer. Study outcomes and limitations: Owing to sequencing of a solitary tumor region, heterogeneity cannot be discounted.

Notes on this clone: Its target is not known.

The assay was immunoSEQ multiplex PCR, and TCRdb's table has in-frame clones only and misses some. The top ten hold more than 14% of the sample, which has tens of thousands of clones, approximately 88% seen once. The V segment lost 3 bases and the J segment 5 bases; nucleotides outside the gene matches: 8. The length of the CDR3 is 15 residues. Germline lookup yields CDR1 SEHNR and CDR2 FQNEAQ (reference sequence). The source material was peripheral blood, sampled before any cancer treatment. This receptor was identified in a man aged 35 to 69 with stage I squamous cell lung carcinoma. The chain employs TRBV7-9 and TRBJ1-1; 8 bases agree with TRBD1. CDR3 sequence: CASSFTLTGGTEAFF. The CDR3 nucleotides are TGTGCCAGCAGCTTCACACTCACAGGGGGGACTGAAGCTTTCTTT.